The next 9 T cell receptor beta chains were all read from a single sample in a study of blood T cell repertoires in COVID-19. Only in-frame clones appear in the TCRdb table, and some are missing; sequencing was by immunoSEQ multiplex PCR. The data show some 48,000 clones, around 92% seen once. The sequenced sample was peripheral blood. The receptors were gathered from a human donor in a cohort sampled during active COVID-19.

This chain joins TRBV4-2 and TRBJ2-7, with a possible D match to TRBD2 (6 bases). This CDR3 has 15 residues. The V end was cut by 0 bases, the J end by 3 bases, with 12 bases between. Per germline, CDR1 LGHNA and CDR2 YNFKEQ. The CDR3 spells CASSQEGAGSYEQYF. The DNA of the CDR3 is TGTGCCAGCAGCCAAGAAGGGGCCGGGAGCTACGAGCAGTACTTC.

The chain employs TRBV30 and TRBJ2-7, with no clear D. V dropped 1 base and J dropped 1 base, with 8 bases sitting between them. The germline CDR1 and CDR2 sequences are GTSNPN and SVGIG (reference sequence). The CDR3 covers 13 residues. The CDR3 DNA reads as TGTGCCTGGAGTGGCCCCCGGTCCTACGAGCAGTACTTC. Translation: CAWSGPRSYEQYF.

The chain combines TRBV19 with TRBJ1-2; TRBD1 agrees at 12 bases. The CDR3 is 15 residues long. The germline V gene has CDR1 LNHDA and CDR2 SQIVND (reference sequence). V gave up 4 bases and J gave up 7 bases; unmatched junction bases: 7. CDR3 residues: CASSKKGQGASGYTF. DNA of the CDR3: TGTGCCAGTAGTAAAAAGGGACAGGGGGCGAGTGGCTACACCTTC. Using reference TRBV19 and TRBJ1-2 for the parts outside the CDR3, the full variable domain is DGGITQSPKYLFRKEGQNVTLSCEQNLNHDAMYWYRQDPGQGLRLIYYSQIVNDFQKGDIAEGYSVSREKKESFPLTVTSAQKNPTAFYLCASSKKGQGASGYTFGSGTRLTVV.

The chain has TRBV27 and TRBJ2-1; 15 bases are a match to TRBD2. The CDR3 contains 15 residues. In germline, CDR1 is MNHEY, CDR2 SMNVEV (reference sequence). The J segment lost 8 bases and the V segment lost 5 bases, leaving 4 bases of the junction unmatched. The CDR3 DNA is TGTGCCAGCAGTCCGGGACTAGCGGGAGGCGATGAGCAGTTCTTC. Translated, it gives CASSPGLAGGDEQFF.

The J gene is TRBJ2-7, the V gene TRBV5-6; a possible D gene is TRBD1 (6 bases). V was shortened by 5 bases and J by 4 bases, with 13 bases between the two germline ends. There are 13 residues in the CDR3. The germline V gene has CDR1 SGHDT and CDR2 YYEEEE. As DNA, the CDR3 is TGTGCCAGCAGGAGAGGGACACTGTACGAGCAGTACTTC. It specifies CASRRGTLYEQYF.

This chain joins TRBV19 and TRBJ2-1, with TRBD2 identical over 10 bases. The ends lost 3 bases at V and 6 bases at J; junction bases unmatched: 2. Germline CDR1 is LNHDA and CDR2 is SQIVND (reference sequence). The CDR3 contains 14 residues. CDR3 DNA sequence: TGTGCCAGTAGTATCATAGCGGGAGGCAATGAGCAGTTCTTC. Translating it yields CASSIIAGGNEQFF.

This clone was detected a few times. The V call is TRBV5-1, the J call TRBJ1-2; possible D gene TRBD1, 5 bases. Germline V gives CDR1 SGHRS, CDR2 YFSETQ. V was shortened by 4 bases and J by 3 bases, with 10 bases between the two germline ends. CDR3 length: 13 residues. The CDR3 spells CASSLTDDYGYTF. Here the CDR3 DNA reads TGCGCCAGCAGCCTGACAGATGACTATGGCTACACCTTC.

V usage is TRBV9 and J usage is TRBJ2-7; no definite D call. Trimming cost V 0 bases and J 3 bases, with 7 bases left between them. The CDR3 extends over 13 amino acids. Germline-derived CDR1 and CDR2 are SGDLS and YYNGEE. The CDR3 here is CASSVGVNYEQYF. The CDR3 region has the DNA TGTGCCAGCAGCGTAGGCGTAAACTACGAGCAGTACTTC.

The chain carries TRBV19 and TRBJ2-6, with a tentative D call TRBD1 (6 bases). V was shortened by 4 bases and J by 1 base, with 11 bases between the two germline ends. From germline, CDR1 is LNHDA and CDR2 SQIVND (reference sequence). This CDR3 has 16 residues. The CDR3 here is CASSKDSSSGANVLTF. CDR3 DNA: TGTGCCAGTAGTAAGGACAGCTCATCTGGGGCCAACGTCCTGACTTTC. Supplemented by reference TRBV19 and TRBJ2-6, the full variable domain reads DGGITQSPKYLFRKEGQNVTLSCEQNLNHDAMYWYRQDPGQGLRLIYYSQIVNDFQKGDIAEGYSVSREKKESFPLTVTSAQKNPTAFYLCASSKDSSSGANVLTFGAGSRLTVL.